The following is a TCR beta chain sequence with its context. The identical CDR3 is also encoded by other nucleotide sequences in the sample. The record originates from a study of blood T cell repertoires in COVID-19. Study in general: Sites across the United States, Italy and Spain contributed samples from acute and convalescent COVID-19.

As originally analysed: It was from reference gene primer amplification that nucleated cell counts were estimated. Sequencing used immunoSEQ multiplex PCR; TCRdb keeps in-frame clones, though not all of them. V, J and clone size derive from that table, while D and trimming were established from the DNA sequence. Among roughly 120,000 clones listed, 65% to 80% were seen once. CDR1 is SQVTM, CDR2 ANQGSEA, per germline. V lost 5 bases, J lost 0 bases, and 9 bases lay in between. This CDR3 is built from 13 residues. The sequenced sample consisted of peripheral blood. The source of this sequence is a human donor with acute or convalescent COVID-19. The donor label of this sample is uncertain. This sequence joins TRBV29-1 and TRBJ2-3; TRBD2 might be the D (5 bases). CDR3 residues: CSVRRGSTDTQYF. The DNA for the CDR3 is TGCAGCGTTAGACGGGGAAGCACAGATACGCAGTATTTT.